The 8 T cell receptor beta chains below come from one sample, sequenced in a study of metastatic and nonmetastatic thyroid tumors. MiXCR re-clonotyped the PCR reads for TCRdb. The sample lists about 27,000 clones, around 17% occurring once. Thyroid surgery was preceded by no treatment in any patient. The sample taken for sequencing was blood. The source of these receptors is a male donor with papillary thyroid cancer or a benign thyroid nodule (not recorded which). Some clones in this sample may be carry-over from other donors' samples.

A single count supports this clone. This chain connects TRBV5-1 to TRBJ1-2; 7 bases map to TRBD1. J was trimmed by 3 bases and V by 4 bases; bases with no gene match: 9. The CDR3 length is 15 residues. The germline V gene encodes CDR1 SGHRS and CDR2 YFSETQ. The chain's CDR3 is CASSRTGTSDYGYTF. The CDR3 coding sequence is TGCGCCAGCAGCCGGACAGGCACGTCGGACTATGGCTACACCTTC.

This clone showed up just a few times. V usage is TRBV6-1 and J usage is TRBJ1-2; a weak D match, TRBD1 (5 bases). The germline V gene encodes CDR1 MNHNS and CDR2 SASEGT. V lost 7 bases and J lost 9, with 18 bases in between. CDR3 length equals 13 residues. The CDR3 protein is CASKRGADDCYTF. The CDR3 nucleotides read TGTGCCAGCAAAAGGGGCGCAGACGATTGCTACACCTTC.

This clone was seen a few times. Given a much more abundant clone one base away, this may be a read error. The chain is built from TRBV20-1 and TRBJ2-1; TRBD2 might be the D (5 bases). Germline lookup yields CDR1 DFQATT and CDR2 SNEGSKA (reference sequence). This CDR3 spans 10 amino acids. This CDR3 is CSAREIAQSF. The CDR3 nucleotides read TGCAGTGCTAGGGAGATAGCGCAGTCCTTC.

This clone was counted a few times. One end of the junction does not line up with germline, which may come from a read error. The chain uses TRBV6-1 and TRBJ2-7, with TRBD1 as a possible D gene (6 bases). The CDR3 has 14 amino acids. Germline CDR1 reads MNHNS; CDR2 reads SASEGT. The CDR3 here is CASSGFRGEDEHYF. CDR3 DNA sequence: TGTGCCAGCAGTGGGTTCAGGGGAGAGGACGAGCATTACTTC.

The V call is TRBV19, the J call TRBJ1-1; D is undetermined. Germline CDR1 and CDR2: LNHDA and SQIVND (reference sequence). The V gene lost 5 bases and the J gene lost 0 bases, with 7 bases spanning the gap. The CDR3 is 13 amino acids. The CDR3 region is CASSRRMNTEAFF. Written as DNA, the CDR3 is TGTGCCAGTAGTCGACGTATGAACACTGAAGCTTTCTTT.

The chain uses TRBV30 and TRBJ1-2, with D uncertain. The V gene lost 0 bases and the J gene lost 2 bases, with 1 base spanning the gap. Germline CDR1 reads GTSNPN; CDR2 reads SVGIG (reference sequence). CDR3 length equals 11 residues. The CDR3 protein is CAWSVNYGYTF. Written as DNA, the CDR3 is TGTGCCTGGAGTGTGAACTATGGCTACACCTTC.

This clone was found many times. The chain joins TRBV11-1 to TRBJ1-4; D is perhaps TRBD1 (5 bases). Trimming took 2 bases from V and 6 from J, leaving 13 bases between them. The CDR3 covers 15 residues. Germline V CDR1 and CDR2: SGHAT, FQDESV (reference sequence). CDR3: CASSLTGRAHEKLFF. CDR3 bases: TGTGCCAGCAGCTTAACGGGCAGGGCTCATGAAAAACTGTTTTTT.

There are many counts of this clone. This rearrangement joins TRBV5-1 to TRBJ2-1, with D uncertain. Deletions cut 1 base from V and 4 bases from J, with 6 bases between. The CDR3 is 13 amino acids. CDR1 and CDR2 (germline): SGHRS, YFSETQ. CDR3 coding DNA: TGCGCCAGCAGCTTGTGGCCTTACAATGAGCAGTTCTTC. Translated, it gives CASSLWPYNEQFF.